This TCR beta chain was retrieved from a study of human T cells and chemical hapten exposure. The sample's time point: patch test 3, about 24 weeks after DPC sensitization. Treatment described: therapeutic diphenylcyclopropenone sensitization with weekly scalp DPC. Whole blood, unfractionated, served as the material for total RNA extraction. MiXCR, applied by TCRdb to the RACE reads, yields one record per CDR3 protein. The sample lists roughly 200,000 distinct CDR3 sequences, under 30% occurring once. This clonotype was detected only a few times. Antigen unknown. The study's findings and limits: No shift was seen in TCRs above 1 in 1000 frequency with DPC sensitization. Relative to controls, expanded TCRs formed significantly more large CDR3 similarity clusters.

Sequencing used whole blood, obtained in connection with sensitization to the hapten diphenylcyclopropenone (DPC). The receptor was isolated from a woman aged 40 to 50 with alopecia areata. Some clones in this sample may be carry-over from other donors' samples.

The CDR3 loop reads CASSLVGTAEEKLFF. For the CDR3, the DNA is TGTGCCAGCAGCTTGGTGGGGACAGCTGAAGAAAAACTGTTTTTT. This chain joins TRBV5-6 and TRBJ1-4; 7 bases are a match to TRBD1. The CDR3 runs to 15 residues. V shed 0 bases and J 8 bases; nucleotides not matched to a gene: 7. Germline CDR1 SGHDT, CDR2 YYEEEE.